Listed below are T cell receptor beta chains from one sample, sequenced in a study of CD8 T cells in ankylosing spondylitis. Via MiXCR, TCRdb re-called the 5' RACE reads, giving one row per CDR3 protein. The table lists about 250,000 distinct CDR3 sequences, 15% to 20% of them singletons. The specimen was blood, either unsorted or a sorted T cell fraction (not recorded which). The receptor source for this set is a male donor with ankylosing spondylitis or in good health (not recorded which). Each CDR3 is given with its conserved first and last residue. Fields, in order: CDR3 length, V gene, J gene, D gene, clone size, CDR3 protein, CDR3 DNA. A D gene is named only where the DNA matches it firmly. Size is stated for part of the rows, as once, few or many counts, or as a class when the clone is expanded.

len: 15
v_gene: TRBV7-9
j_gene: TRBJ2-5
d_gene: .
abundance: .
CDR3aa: CASSSPDKYQETQYF
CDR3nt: TGTGCCAGCAGCTCACCGGACAAATACCAAGAGACCCAGTACTTC

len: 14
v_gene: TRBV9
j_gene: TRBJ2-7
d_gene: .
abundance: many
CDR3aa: CASSVEGSSYEQYF
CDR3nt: TGTGCCAGCAGCGTAGAAGGGAGCTCCTACGAGCAGTACTTC

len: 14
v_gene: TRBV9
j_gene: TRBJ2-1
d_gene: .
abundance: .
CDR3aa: CASSRGAGMNEEFF
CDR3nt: TGTGCCAGCAGCAGAGGGGCAGGGATGAATGAGGAGTTCTTC

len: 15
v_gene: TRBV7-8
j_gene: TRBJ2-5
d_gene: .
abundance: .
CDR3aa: CASSLTFDSQETQYF
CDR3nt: TGTGCCAGCAGCTTAACCTTTGACAGCCAAGAGACCCAGTACTTC

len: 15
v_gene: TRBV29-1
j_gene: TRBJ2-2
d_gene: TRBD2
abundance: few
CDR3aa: CSVAGPSGNGGELFF
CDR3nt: TGCAGCGTCGCGGGCCCTAGCGGGAACGGCGGGGAGCTGTTTTTT

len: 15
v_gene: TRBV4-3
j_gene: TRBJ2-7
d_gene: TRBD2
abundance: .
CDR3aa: CASSQDSSGRDEQYF
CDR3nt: TGCGCCAGCAGCCAAGACTCTAGCGGGAGGGACGAGCAGTACTTC

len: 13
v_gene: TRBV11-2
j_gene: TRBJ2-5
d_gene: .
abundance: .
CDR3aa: CASSLRRGETQYF
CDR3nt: TGTGCCAGCAGCCTAAGAAGGGGGGAGACCCAGTACTTC

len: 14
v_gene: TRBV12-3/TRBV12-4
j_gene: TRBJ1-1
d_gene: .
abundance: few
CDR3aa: CASGATGLNTEAFF
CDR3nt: TGTGCCAGCGGGGCCACAGGGCTTAACACTGAAGCTTTCTTT

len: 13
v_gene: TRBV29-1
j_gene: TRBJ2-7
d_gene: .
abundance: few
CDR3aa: CSVGYSSSYEQYF
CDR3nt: TGCAGCGTTGGGTACTCAAGCTCCTACGAGCAGTACTTC

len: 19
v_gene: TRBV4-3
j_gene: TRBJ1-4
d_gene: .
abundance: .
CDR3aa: CASSQEEGNRYTTNEKLFF
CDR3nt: TGCGCCAGCAGCCAAGAGGAGGGGAACAGGTATACAACTAATGAAAAACTGTTTTTT

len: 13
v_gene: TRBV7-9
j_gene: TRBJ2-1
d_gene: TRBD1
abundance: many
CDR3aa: CASSLDRDNEQFF
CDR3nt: TGTGCCAGCAGCCTGGACAGGGACAATGAGCAGTTCTTC

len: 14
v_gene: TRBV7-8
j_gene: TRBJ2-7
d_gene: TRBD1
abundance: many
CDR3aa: CASSLSEGQGEGYF
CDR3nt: TGTGCCAGCAGCTTATCCGAGGGACAGGGGGAAGGGTACTTC

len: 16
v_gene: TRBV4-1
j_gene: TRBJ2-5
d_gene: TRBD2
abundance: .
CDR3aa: CASRREPGLGGETQYF
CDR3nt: TGCGCCAGCAGGAGAGAACCGGGACTAGGGGGAGAGACCCAGTACTTC

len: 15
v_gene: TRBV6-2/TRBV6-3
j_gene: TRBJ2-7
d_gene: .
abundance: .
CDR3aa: CASRAPTDTVDEQYF
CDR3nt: TGTGCCAGCAGAGCGCCCACAGACACCGTCGACGAGCAGTACTTC

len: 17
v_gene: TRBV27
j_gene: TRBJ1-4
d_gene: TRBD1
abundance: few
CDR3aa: CASSPGRRDSLNEKLFF
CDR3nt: TGTGCCAGCAGCCCCGGTCGCCGGGACAGCCTCAATGAAAAACTGTTTTTT

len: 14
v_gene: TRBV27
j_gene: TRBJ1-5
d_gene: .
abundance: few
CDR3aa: CASSLQGEGQPQHF
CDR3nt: TGTGCCAGCAGTTTACAGGGTGAGGGTCAGCCCCAGCATTTT

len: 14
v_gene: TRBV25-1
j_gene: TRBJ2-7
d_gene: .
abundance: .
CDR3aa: CASSGDPGPYEQYF
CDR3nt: TGTGCCAGCAGTGGGGATCCGGGGCCCTACGAGCAGTACTTC

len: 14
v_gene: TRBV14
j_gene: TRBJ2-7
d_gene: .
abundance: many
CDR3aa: CASSPGLIPYEQYF
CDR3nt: TGTGCCAGCAGCCCTGGACTCATCCCCTACGAGCAGTACTTC

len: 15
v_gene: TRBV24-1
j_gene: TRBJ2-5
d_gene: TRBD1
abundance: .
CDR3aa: CATSDGDRGLETQYF
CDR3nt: TGTGCCACCAGTGATGGAGACAGGGGGCTGGAGACCCAGTACTTC

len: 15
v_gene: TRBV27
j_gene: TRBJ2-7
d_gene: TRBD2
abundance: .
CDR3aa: CASSLGTSGRSRQYF
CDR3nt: TGTGCCAGCAGTTTAGGGACTAGCGGTCGGTCTCGGCAGTACTTC

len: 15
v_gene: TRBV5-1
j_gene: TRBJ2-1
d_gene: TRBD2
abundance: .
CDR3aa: CASSITSGSGNVQFF
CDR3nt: TGCGCCAGCAGCATTACTAGCGGAAGCGGCAATGTGCAGTTCTTC

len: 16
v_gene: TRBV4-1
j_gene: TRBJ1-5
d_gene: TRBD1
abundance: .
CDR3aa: CASSQDEGAGDQPQHF
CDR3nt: TGCGCCAGCAGCCAAGATGAGGGGGCGGGGGATCAGCCCCAGCATTTT

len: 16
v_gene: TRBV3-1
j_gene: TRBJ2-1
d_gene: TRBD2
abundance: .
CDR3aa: CASSSRLAGVNNEQFF
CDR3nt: TGTGCCAGCAGCTCGAGACTAGCGGGAGTAAACAATGAGCAGTTCTTC

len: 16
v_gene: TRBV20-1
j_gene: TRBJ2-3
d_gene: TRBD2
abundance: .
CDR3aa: CSAVGPGGASTDTQYF
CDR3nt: TGCAGTGCTGTCGGACCCGGGGGGGCGAGCACAGATACGCAGTATTTT

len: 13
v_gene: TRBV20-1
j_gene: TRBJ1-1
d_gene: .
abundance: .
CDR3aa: CSASAGALSEAFF
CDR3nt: TGCAGTGCCTCGGCGGGGGCGTTGAGTGAAGCTTTCTTT

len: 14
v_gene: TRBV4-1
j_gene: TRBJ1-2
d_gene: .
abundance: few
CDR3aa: CASSREQGSYGYTF
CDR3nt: TGCGCCAGCAGCCGGGAGCAGGGGAGCTATGGCTACACCTTC

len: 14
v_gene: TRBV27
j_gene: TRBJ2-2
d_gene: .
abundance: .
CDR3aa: CASSPDGYTGELFF
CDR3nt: TGTGCCAGCAGTCCGGACGGATACACCGGGGAGCTGTTTTTT

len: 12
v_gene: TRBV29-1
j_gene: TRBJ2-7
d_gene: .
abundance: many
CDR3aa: CSVVVRGDEQYF
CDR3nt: TGCAGCGTTGTGGTCAGGGGCGACGAGCAGTACTTC

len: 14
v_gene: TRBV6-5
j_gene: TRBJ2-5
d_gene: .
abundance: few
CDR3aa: CASSYSTGPETQYF
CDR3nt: TGTGCCAGCAGTTACTCGACTGGACCGGAGACCCAGTACTTC

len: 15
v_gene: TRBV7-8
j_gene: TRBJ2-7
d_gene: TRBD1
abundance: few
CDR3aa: CASSLGQGVSYEQYF
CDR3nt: TGTGCCAGCAGCTTAGGACAGGGGGTGTCCTACGAGCAGTACTTC

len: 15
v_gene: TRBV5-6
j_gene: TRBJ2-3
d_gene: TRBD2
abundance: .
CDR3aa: CASSYGLAGAAAQYF
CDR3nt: TGTGCCAGCAGCTATGGTTTAGCGGGAGCAGCAGCGCAGTATTTT

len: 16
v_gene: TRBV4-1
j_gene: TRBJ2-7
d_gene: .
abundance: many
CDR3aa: CASSLDHWDTSYEQYF
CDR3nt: TGCGCCAGCAGCCTAGATCATTGGGACACCTCCTACGAGCAGTACTTC

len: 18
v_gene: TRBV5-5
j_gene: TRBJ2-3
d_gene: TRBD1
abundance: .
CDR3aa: CASSLAPGQGTWTDTQYF
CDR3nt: TGTGCCAGCAGCTTGGCCCCGGGACAGGGGACTTGGACAGATACGCAGTATTTT

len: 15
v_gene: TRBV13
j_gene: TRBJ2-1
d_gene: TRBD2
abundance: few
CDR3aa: CASSSSHGGAGEQFF
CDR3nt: TGTGCCAGCAGCTCCTCACACGGGGGGGCCGGTGAGCAGTTCTTC

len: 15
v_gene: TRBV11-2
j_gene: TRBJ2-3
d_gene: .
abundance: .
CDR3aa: CASSLDLGSTDTQYF
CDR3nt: TGTGCCAGCAGCTTAGATTTAGGTAGCACAGATACGCAGTATTTT

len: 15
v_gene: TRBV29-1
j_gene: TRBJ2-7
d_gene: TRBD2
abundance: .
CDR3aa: CSVESGREGPYEQYF
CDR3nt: TGCAGCGTTGAATCGGGTCGGGAGGGCCCCTACGAGCAGTACTTC

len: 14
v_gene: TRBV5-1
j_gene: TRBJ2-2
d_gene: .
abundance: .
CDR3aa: CASSSTRNTGELFF
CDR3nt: TGCGCCAGCAGCTCCACAAGAAACACCGGGGAGCTGTTTTTT

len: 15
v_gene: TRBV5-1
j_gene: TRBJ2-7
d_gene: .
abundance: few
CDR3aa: CASSPHEQGGFEQYF
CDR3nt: TGCGCCAGCAGCCCCCACGAGCAGGGGGGATTCGAGCAGTACTTC

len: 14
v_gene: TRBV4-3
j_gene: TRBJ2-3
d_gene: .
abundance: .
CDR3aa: CASSPGGGADTQYF
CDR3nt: TGCGCCAGCAGCCCAGGCGGGGGCGCAGATACGCAGTATTTT

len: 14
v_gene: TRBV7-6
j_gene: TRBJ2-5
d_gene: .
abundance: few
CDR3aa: CASSLLQAQETQYF
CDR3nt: TGTGCCAGCAGCTTATTACAGGCCCAAGAGACCCAGTACTTC

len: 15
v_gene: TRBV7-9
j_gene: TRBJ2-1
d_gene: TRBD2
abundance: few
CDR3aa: CASDPASGRLYEQFF
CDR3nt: TGTGCCAGCGACCCGGCTAGCGGGAGGTTATATGAGCAGTTCTTC

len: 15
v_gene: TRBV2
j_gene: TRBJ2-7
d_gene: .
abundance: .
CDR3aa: CASRVGLQGSYEQYF
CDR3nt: TGTGCCAGCAGGGTGGGACTGCAGGGCTCCTACGAGCAGTACTTC

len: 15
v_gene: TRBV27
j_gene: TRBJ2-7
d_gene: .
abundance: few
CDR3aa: CASSLSDDSLAAQYF
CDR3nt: TGTGCCAGCAGTTTATCGGACGACTCCCTCGCGGCGCAGTACTTC

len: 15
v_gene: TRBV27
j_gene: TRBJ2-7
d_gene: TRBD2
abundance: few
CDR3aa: CASSSGLATTYEQYF
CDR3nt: TGTGCCAGCAGTTCGGGACTAGCGACTACCTACGAGCAGTACTTC

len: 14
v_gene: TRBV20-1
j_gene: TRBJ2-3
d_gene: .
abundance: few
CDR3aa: CSARAVVDTDTQYF
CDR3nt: TGCAGTGCTAGAGCGGTCGTCGACACAGATACGCAGTATTTT

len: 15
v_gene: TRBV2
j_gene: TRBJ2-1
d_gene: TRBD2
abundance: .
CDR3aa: CASSPIAGDYNEQFF
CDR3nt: TGTGCCAGCAGTCCTATAGCGGGAGATTACAATGAGCAGTTCTTC